This T cell receptor (beta chain) was found in a study of blood T cell repertoires in COVID-19. The V segment lost 4 bases and the J segment 3 bases; nucleotides outside the gene matches: 9. The germline V gene has CDR1 SGHKS and CDR2 YYEKEE (reference sequence). This CDR3 region has 18 residues. Source study methods: The authors estimated nucleated cell counts from reference gene primer amplification. Here immunoSEQ multiplex PCR was the method, and the copy in TCRdb shows in-frame clones only, minus some. That table furnishes V, J and clone size, whereas the DNA furnished D and trimming. The sample holds under 95,000 clones, around 88% seen once.

The rearrangement links TRBV5-5 to TRBJ2-5, with TRBD2 identical over 16 bases. Sequenced material: peripheral blood. This clonotype originated in a man in his sixties with acute or convalescent COVID-19. CDR3 region: CASSPGTSGGAVEETQYF. The CDR3 DNA reads TGTGCCAGCAGCCCGGGGACTAGCGGGGGGGCCGTTGAAGAGACCCAGTACTTC.